This entry lists 8 T cell receptor beta chains sequenced from one sample in a study of identical twins. TCRdb fed the 5' RACE reads into MiXCR, producing one record per CDR3 protein. The sample comprises 500,000 to 650,000 distinct CDR3 sequences, 7.1% of which are singletons, and around 1.6% rests with the top ten. In addition, the sample was reused for a study of yellow fever vaccine responses in identical twins.

Sequenced input: PBMCs. The source is a woman between 18 and 29 years old in good health.

The chain recombines TRBV2 with TRBJ2-6; TRBD1 agrees at 7 bases. The CDR3 loop spans 16 amino acids. The ends lost 8 bases at V and 0 bases at J; junction bases unmatched: 7. Germline V lookup: CDR1 SNHLY, CDR2 FYNNEI. CDR3 sequence reads: CASGRTGLSGANVLTF. The CDR3 nucleotides are TGTGCCAGCGGTAGGACAGGCCTCTCTGGGGCCAACGTCCTGACTTTC.

This sequence joins TRBV14 and TRBJ2-3; 7 bases line up with TRBD2. Germline V gene sequence: CDR1 SGHDN, CDR2 FVKESK. The CDR3 spans 17 residues. J gave up 4 bases and V 1 base, and 11 bases lay outside the gene matches. CDR3 nucleotides: TGTGCCAGCAGCCAAGGTTTTGGCGGGAGTCGGTCAGATACGCAGTATTTT. It is translated as CASSQGFGGSRSDTQYF.

The V and J genes are TRBV9 and TRBJ2-1; a possible D gene is TRBD1 (5 bases). Germline CDR1 reads SGDLS; CDR2 reads YYNGEE. The ends were cut back, 2 bases at V and 4 bases at J, with 16 bases in the middle. This CDR3 spans 16 amino acids. CDR3 protein: CASSVSIGSGYNEQFF. The CDR3 DNA follows: TGTGCCAGCAGCGTGTCAATAGGGTCAGGGTACAATGAGCAGTTCTTC.

This clonotype was seen many times. V usage is TRBV15 and J usage is TRBJ1-4, with TRBD1 matching over 8 bases. The CDR3 has 18 residues. Trimming at V came to 2 bases and at J to 7 bases, leaving 15 bases not matched to a gene. The germline CDR1 and CDR2 sequences are LNHNV and YYDKDF (reference sequence). In DNA form, the CDR3 reads TGTGCCACCAGCAGAACTGGTGTAAAGGCAGGGGGCACTGAAAAACTGTTTTTT. Amino acids: CATSRTGVKAGGTEKLFF.

This clonotype was found many times. The chain couples TRBV3-1 to TRBJ1-1; D not certain. CDR3 size: 14 residues. Germline lookup yields CDR1 LGHDT and CDR2 YNNKEL (reference sequence). V was clipped by 0 bases and J by 1 base, with 6 bases between them. CDR3 protein: CASSQDWKNTEAFF. The CDR3 region has the DNA TGTGCCAGCAGCCAAGATTGGAAGAACACTGAAGCTTTCTTT.

This clonotype came up a few times. V and J are TRBV7-9 and TRBJ2-7, with D unclear. CDR3 length: 15 residues. V lost 5 bases and J lost 2, with 16 bases in between. Germline V CDR1 and CDR2: SEHNR, FQNEAQ (reference sequence). CDR3 coding DNA: TGTGCCAGCAGCGGACCCGCGGACGGACCCTACGAGCAGTACTTC. This sequence encodes CASSGPADGPYEQYF.

This clonotype was detected ten times or more. The chain's CDR3 is CASSTGNYGYTF. The CDR3 DNA reads as TGTGCCAGCAGCACCGGTAACTATGGCTACACCTTC. The rearrangement links TRBV6-5 to TRBJ1-2; D ambiguous. V lost 6 bases to trimming and J lost 1 base, with 6 bases between them. Germline lookup yields CDR1 MNHEY and CDR2 SVGAGI. The CDR3 runs to 12 residues.

In this sample, this clonotype turned up many times. The rearrangement joins TRBV5-1 to TRBJ1-5; maybe TRBD1 (6 bases). The CDR3 spans 15 residues. Germline values: CDR1 SGHRS, CDR2 YFSETQ. The V end was cut by 0 bases, the J end by 2 bases, with 9 bases between. The CDR3 loop reads CASSLEGGGNQPQHF. CDR3 DNA sequence: TGCGCCAGCAGCTTGGAAGGGGGAGGCAATCAGCCCCAGCATTTT.